A selection of T cell receptor beta chains follows, all from one sample in a study of T cell repertoires in cytomegalovirus infection. No antigen is known for these receptors. In TCRdb, the reads were re-called with MiXCR into one record per CDR3 protein. This table has 600,000 to 700,000 distinct CDR3 sequences, roughly 33% appearing once. The sequencing used cultured PBMCs, collected from culture after CMV antigen stimulation. Receptors were obtained from a human donor in good health (CMV status not recorded). Some clones in this sample may be carry-over from other donors' samples. Both conserved end residues are part of each CDR3. D genes are given only for firm matches. A row's size may be missing; if present it is once, few, many or a size class.

V	D	J	size	DNA	CDR3
TRBV12-3/TRBV12-4	.	TRBJ1-2	once	TGTGCCAGCAGCCCTCCGGGGGGAATCTATGGCTACACCTTC	CASSPPGGIYGYTF
TRBV20-1	.	TRBJ1-3	.	TGCAGTGTGGGTGGATCAAAAAACACCATATATTTT	CSVGGSKNTIYF
TRBV10-2	.	TRBJ2-5	few	TGCGCCAGCAGTGATGACTATTCAGGCCCAAGAGAGACCCAGTACTTC	CASSDDYSGPRETQYF
TRBV5-4	TRBD2	TRBJ2-5	.	TGTGCCAGCACCTCTCATGGCGGGGGGGGCGAGACCCAGTACTTC	CASTSHGGGGETQYF
TRBV9	TRBD2	TRBJ2-7	.	TGTGCCAGCAGCGGGTCGACTAGCGGGGGTTTGTACGAGCAGTACTTC	CASSGSTSGGLYEQYF
TRBV7-6	.	TRBJ2-5	many	TGTGCCAGCAGCTCTTTACAAGAGACCCAGTACTTC	CASSSLQETQYF
TRBV20-1	.	TRBJ2-3	.	TGCAGTGCTAGTTTGGGGGGCTCCACAGATACGCAGTATTTT	CSASLGGSTDTQYF
TRBV10-2	TRBD1	TRBJ2-5	few	TGCGCCAGTGGGGAATTAGACAGGGGTGAGACCCAGTACTTC	CASGELDRGETQYF
TRBV20-1	TRBD1	TRBJ2-4	.	TGCAGTGCGCCTCGACAGGGTCTCAAAAACATTCAGTACTTC	CSAPRQGLKNIQYF
TRBV28	TRBD2	TRBJ2-5	many	TGTGCCAGCAGCTTACTAGCGGGGGGTCGGGAGACCCAGTACTTC	CASSLLAGGRETQYF
TRBV6-1	.	TRBJ1-2	few	TGTGCCAGCAGTGAGTTTGCGACACCAGGCGGCTACACCTTC	CASSEFATPGGYTF
TRBV19	TRBD1	TRBJ2-3	few	TGTGCCAGTAAGGACAGGGCGGAAGATACGCAGTATTTT	CASKDRAEDTQYF
TRBV11-1	.	TRBJ1-1	few	TGTGCCAGCAGCAGGACGTACCCGAACACTGAAGCTTTCTTT	CASSRTYPNTEAFF
TRBV2	.	TRBJ2-2	.	TGTGCCAGCAGTAGTCCGAGCGGGGAGCTGTTTTTT	CASSSPSGELFF
TRBV6-6	.	TRBJ2-5	.	TGTGCCAGCAGCACCCAAGACTCGTGGACCCAGTACTTC	CASSTQDSWTQYF
TRBV19	.	TRBJ2-1	.	TGTGCCAGTAGTATAGGGCAGCACACCTCCTACAATGAGCAGTTCTTC	CASSIGQHTSYNEQFF
TRBV11-2	.	TRBJ2-1	few	TGTGCCAGCAGCGAAGGCTGGGGGATGGTTGCCAATGAGCAGTTCTTC	CASSEGWGMVANEQFF
TRBV20-1	.	TRBJ1-2	.	TGCAGTGCTTTTACAGCCTATGGCTACACCTTC	CSAFTAYGYTF
TRBV18	TRBD1	TRBJ2-7	.	TGTGCCAGCTCACCGCAGGGGGCAGCCTACGAGCAGTACTTC	CASSPQGAAYEQYF
TRBV7-6	.	TRBJ1-5	few	TGTGCCAGCAGCCCGGTAGCAGGGAAAGAAGGTCAGCCCCAGCATTTT	CASSPVAGKEGQPQHF
TRBV28	.	TRBJ1-5	.	TGTGCCAGCAGTTCACAGGCCGGGTATAGCAATCAGCCCCAGCATTTT	CASSSQAGYSNQPQHF
TRBV28	.	TRBJ2-3	few	TGTGCCAGCTACCGACCCCGAGGGGGTGGTCCCTTTAGCACAGATACGCAGTATTTT	CASYRPRGGGPFSTDTQYF
TRBV7-7	.	TRBJ2-5	few	TGTGCCAGCAGCCCTCGGGACTCCCAGTCGGAGACCCAGTACTTC	CASSPRDSQSETQYF
TRBV7-9	.	TRBJ1-2	few	TGTGCCAGCAGCTTTACAGTGGGGAGCGCTAACTATGGCTACACCTTC	CASSFTVGSANYGYTF
TRBV28	.	TRBJ2-7	.	TGTGCCAGCACCCCTGGGGTTGTAAGACACGAGCAGTACTTC	CASTPGVVRHEQYF
TRBV7-4	.	TRBJ1-1	few	TGTGCCAGCAGCCCTGACTTGATTGAAGCTTTCTTT	CASSPDLIEAFF
TRBV20-1	.	TRBJ2-3	.	TGCAGTGCTAGCCGAAACACAGATACGCAGTATTTT	CSASRNTDTQYF
TRBV7-8	.	TRBJ1-2	.	TGTGCCAGCAGCCCCATCGGGGCAGAGGGCTACACCTTC	CASSPIGAEGYTF
TRBV12-3/TRBV12-4	.	TRBJ2-2	.	TGTGCCAGCAGTTCACCAAACAGGGCCGGGGAGCTGTTTTTT	CASSSPNRAGELFF
TRBV15	.	TRBJ1-2	few	TGTGCCACCAGCAGAGAGGGGGACATGGCGGCCTATGGCTACACCTTC	CATSREGDMAAYGYTF
TRBV20-1	.	TRBJ2-1	.	TGCAGTGCTCCACCGGGACTCCCTGGGGACAATGAGCAGTTCTTC	CSAPPGLPGDNEQFF
TRBV20-1	.	TRBJ2-6	.	TGCAGTGTCCCGACTGGGGCCAACGTCCTGACTTTC	CSVPTGANVLTF
TRBV7-2	.	TRBJ2-7	.	TGTGCCAGCAGCTTAGTGATGATGTATGGGGAGCAGTACTTC	CASSLVMMYGEQYF
TRBV7-8	.	TRBJ2-1	few	TGTGCCAGCAGCTTATCCCAGGCTGGGGGGGCACGTAATGAGCAGTTCTTC	CASSLSQAGGARNEQFF
TRBV12-3/TRBV12-4	TRBD1	TRBJ2-7	.	TGTGCCAACAGCCTCCGGGACAGCGTCCCCTACGAGCAGTACTTC	CANSLRDSVPYEQYF
TRBV6-8	.	TRBJ1-1	.	TGTGCCAGCAGTTCTATGGGGGCTACCTTCACTGAAGCTTTCTTT	CASSSMGATFTEAFF
TRBV18	.	TRBJ1-1	.	TGTGCCAGCACAGACTCCTCGTACACTGAAGCTTTCTTT	CASTDSSYTEAFF
TRBV6-2/TRBV6-3	.	TRBJ1-1	few	TGTGCCAGCACTCTGGGGCGAAACACTGAAGCTTTCTTT	CASTLGRNTEAFF
TRBV19	.	TRBJ2-5	few	TGTGCCAGTAGTAAACTAGGAGGGTACCAAGAGACCCAGTACTTC	CASSKLGGYQETQYF
TRBV6-1	.	TRBJ2-7	few	TGTGCCAGCAGTGAAGCTGGGGACCTAGCCTACGAGCAGTACTTC	CASSEAGDLAYEQYF
TRBV6-6	.	TRBJ1-1	.	TGTGCCAGCAAGATTGGGATTGAAGCTTTCTTT	CASKIGIEAFF
TRBV29-1	TRBD1	TRBJ1-4	.	TGCAGCGCCAGGACAGGTTCTAATGAAAAACTGTTTTTT	CSARTGSNEKLFF
TRBV12-3/TRBV12-4	.	TRBJ2-1	few	TGTGCCAGCAGTTTTGGCGGGGCCTACAATGAGCAGTTCTTC	CASSFGGAYNEQFF
TRBV12-3/TRBV12-4	TRBD2	TRBJ2-5	.	TGTGCCAGCAGTTTCGGAGTACTAGCGGGGGCCCTGACGAGACAAGAGACCCAGTACTTC	CASSFGVLAGALTRQETQYF
TRBV7-2	.	TRBJ2-7	few	TGTGCCAGCAGCTTAGTTCCAAAATACGAGCAGTACTTC	CASSLVPKYEQYF
TRBV4-1	.	TRBJ1-5	few	TGCGCCAGCAGCCAAGAGGGTAGGGGCCACAATCAGCCCCAGCATTTT	CASSQEGRGHNQPQHF
TRBV5-6	.	TRBJ1-1	few	TGTGCCAGCAGCCGTTTTGGCAGCTACACTGAAGCTTTCTTT	CASSRFGSYTEAFF
TRBV5-4	TRBD1	TRBJ2-7	.	TGTGCCACGACCCAGGGGGACTCCTACGAGCAGTACTTC	CATTQGDSYEQYF
TRBV18	.	TRBJ2-3	.	TGTGCCAGCTCACCATGGGGGGTAATTTCAGATACGCAGTATTTT	CASSPWGVISDTQYF
TRBV7-8	.	TRBJ2-7	.	TGTGCCAGCAGCCCCTCGGTCGGGATTGGGAACGAGCAGTACTTC	CASSPSVGIGNEQYF